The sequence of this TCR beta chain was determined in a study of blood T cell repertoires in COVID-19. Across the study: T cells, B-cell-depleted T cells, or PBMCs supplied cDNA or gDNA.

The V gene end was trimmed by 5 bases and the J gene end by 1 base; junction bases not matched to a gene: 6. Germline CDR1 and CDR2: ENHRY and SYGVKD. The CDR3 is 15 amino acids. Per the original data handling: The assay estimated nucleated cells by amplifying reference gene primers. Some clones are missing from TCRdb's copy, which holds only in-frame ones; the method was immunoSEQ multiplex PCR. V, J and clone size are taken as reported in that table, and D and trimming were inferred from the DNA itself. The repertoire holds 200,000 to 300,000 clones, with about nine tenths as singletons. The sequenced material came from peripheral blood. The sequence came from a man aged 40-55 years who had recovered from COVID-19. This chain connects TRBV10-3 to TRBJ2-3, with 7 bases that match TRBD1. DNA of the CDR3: TGTGCCATCAGTAAGCAGGGGGACGGCACAGATACGCAGTATTTT. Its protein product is CAISKQGDGTDTQYF.